This T cell receptor (beta chain) was obtained from a study of blood T cell repertoires in COVID-19. About the research overall: The study drew acute and convalescent COVID-19 samples from the United States, Italy and Spain. The analysed material was cDNA or gDNA that came from T cells, B-cell-depleted T cells, or PBMCs.

This clone was detected a few times. As handled by the study authors: Cell counts per sample came from amplifying reference gene primers. The protocol was immunoSEQ multiplex PCR, while the TCRdb copy is restricted to in-frame clones and leaves out a portion. The V and J calls and the clone size are those of that table, but D and trimming were determined from the DNA. The sample has over 300,000 clones, roughly nine tenths seen once; the top ten hold 0.95% to 1.5%. Deletions cut 3 bases from V and 5 bases from J, with 11 bases between. Germline CDR1 SGHRS, CDR2 YFSETQ. The CDR3 contains 13 residues. Sequenced material: peripheral blood. The genes are TRBV5-1 and TRBJ2-5; D may be TRBD2 (5 bases). The TCR originated in a man aged 40-49 years with acute or convalescent COVID-19. The CDR3: CASSSEGAETQYF. DNA for the CDR3: TGCGCCAGCAGCTCCGAGGGCGCCGAGACCCAGTACTTC. The full variable domain, with the rest looked up from reference TRBV5-1 and TRBJ2-5, is KAGVTQTPRYLIKTRGQQVTLSCSPISGHRSVSWYQQTPGQGLQFLFEYFSETQRNKGNFPGRFSGRQFSNSRSEMNVSTLELGDSALYLCASSSEGAETQYFGPGTRLLVL.